The sequence of this T cell receptor beta chain was determined in a study of cytomegalovirus exposure and HLA in healthy donors. The CDR3 has 16 amino acids. J lost 6 bases, V lost 4 bases, and 8 bases had no gene match. Germline assignment: CDR1 SGHNT and CDR2 YYREEE (reference sequence). The PCR employed 60 Vbeta primers together with 13 Jbeta primers. Profiling relied on immunoSEQ multiplex PCR, and the TCRdb table lists in-frame clones only, not all of them. Of some 200,000 clones detected, about 79% appear once; the ten largest clones hold approximately 2.1%. Sample: PBMCs. This sequence joins TRBV5-4 and TRBJ2-3; 13 bases agree with TRBD2. This TCR derives from a woman between 45 and 60 years old in good health and CMV-seronegative. CDR3 DNA: TGTGCCAGCAGCAGACCGACTAGCGGGAGGTTGGATACGCAGTATTTT. This gives the protein CASSRPTSGRLDTQYF.